Listed below are T cell receptor beta chains from one sample, sequenced in a study of CD8 T cells in ankylosing spondylitis. Using its own MiXCR run on the 5' RACE reads, TCRdb lists one record per CDR3 protein. This repertoire shows 450,000 to 550,000 distinct CDR3 sequences, roughly 5% found once; its top ten account for around 3.6%. Sequenced: blood, either unsorted or a sorted T cell fraction (not recorded which). These receptors originate from a male donor with ankylosing spondylitis. The CDR3 runs from the conserved cysteine through the conserved F or W. The D gene is left open where the match is weak. Not all rows give a size; the values are once, few, many and, for expanded clones, a class.

cdr3_length j_call clone_size d_call v_call cdr3_nt cdr3_aa
13 TRBJ1-1 few - TRBV20-1 TGCAGTGCAAAGTTTCCCGGATCCCACAGAGTTTTCTTT CSAKFPGSHRVFF
16 TRBJ1-1 few - TRBV28 TGTGCCAGCAGTCCTAGAAATCGGGGGGGGGACACTGAAGCTTTCTTT CASSPRNRGGDTEAFF
15 TRBJ2-6 few - TRBV5-1 TGCGCCAGCAGCTTGCGATTCTCTGAGGCCAACGTCCTGACTTTC CASSLRFSEANVLTF
12 TRBJ1-5 many - TRBV7-2 TGTGCCAGCAGCACCAGCAATCAGCCCCAGCATTTT CASSTSNQPQHF
14 TRBJ1-5 many TRBD1 TRBV6-2/TRBV6-3 TGTGCCAGCAGAGATTACAGGGGCGGACAGCCCCAGCATTTT CASRDYRGGQPQHF
12 TRBJ1-3 many - TRBV29-1 TGCAGCGTGACTGACTCTGGAAACACCATATATTTT CSVTDSGNTIYF
12 TRBJ1-2 many - TRBV5-1 TGCGCCAGCAGCCGAGAGGAAAGTGGCTACACCTTC CASSREESGYTF
15 TRBJ2-7 few - TRBV3-1 TGTGCCAGCAGCCAAGTACAGAGTCCATCCTACGAGCAGTACTTC CASSQVQSPSYEQYF
15 TRBJ1-6 many - TRBV15 TGTGCCACCAGCCGTCGGCCCCGGGACGGTTCACCCCTCCACTTT CATSRRPRDGSPLHF
15 TRBJ2-3 few TRBD2 TRBV5-4 TGTGCCTTGGGACTAGCGGGAGTGACGGAAGATACGCAGTATTTT CALGLAGVTEDTQYF
13 TRBJ2-5 many TRBD2 TRBV20-1 TGCAGTGCTTCTAGCGGGGCGAAGGAGACCCAGTACTTC CSASSGAKETQYF
21 TRBJ2-4 - TRBD2 TRBV14 TGTGCCAGCAGCTCCCAAATCACGGGACTAGCGGGAGGTCTAGCCAAAAACATTCAGTACTTC CASSSQITGLAGGLAKNIQYF
15 TRBJ1-2 many - TRBV4-3 TGCGCCAGCAGCCTCGGACTGGGGGCTAACTATGGCTACACCTTC CASSLGLGANYGYTF
13 TRBJ2-7 many - TRBV20-1 TGCAGTACAACGGGGTCGCACGGGGACGAGCAGTACTTC CSTTGSHGDEQYF
14 TRBJ1-1 - - TRBV20-1 TGCAGTGCTAGAGGACAATGGACAAGAACTGAAGCTTTCTTT CSARGQWTRTEAFF
15 TRBJ2-2 many - TRBV10-3 TGTGCCATCAGTGAGTCGCGGCAGGCCCCCGGGGAGCTGTTTTTT CAISESRQAPGELFF
14 TRBJ2-4 many - TRBV7-9 TGTGCCAGCAGACCTCCTGAAGCCAAAAACATTCAGTACTTC CASRPPEAKNIQYF
14 TRBJ1-1 many - TRBV5-4 TGTGCCAGCAGCTTGGCCGGAGGAGACACTGAAGCTTTCTTT CASSLAGGDTEAFF
17 TRBJ2-3 many TRBD1 TRBV27 TGTGCCAGCAGCCCAACCCTGGGACAGGGAAGCACAGATACGCAGTATTTT CASSPTLGQGSTDTQYF
15 TRBJ2-7 many TRBD2 TRBV7-2 TGTGCCAGCAGCTTAGATTACGGGAGGCCGGGTGAGCAGTACTTC CASSLDYGRPGEQYF
15 TRBJ2-1 many - TRBV20-1 TGCAGTGCTCCTGATCTGGATTCAACCGACAATGAGCAGTTCTTC CSAPDLDSTDNEQFF
15 TRBJ1-4 many - TRBV7-9 TGTGCCAGCAGCTTCGGGGGGCAGGCTAATGAAAAACTGTTTTTT CASSFGGQANEKLFF
12 TRBJ2-5 many - TRBV5-1 TGCGCCAGCAGCTTGGGGAAAGAGACCCAGTACTTC CASSLGKETQYF
13 TRBJ2-3 many - TRBV6-1 TGTGCCAGCAGGCCTTTCGGCTCCGATACGCAGTATTTT CASRPFGSDTQYF
15 TRBJ2-7 - TRBD2 TRBV3-1 TGTGCCAGCAGCCATTCTAGCGGAGCCACCTACGAGCAGTACTTC CASSHSSGATYEQYF
14 TRBJ1-1 - - TRBV7-2 TGTGCCAGCAGCCCGATTGGGGGGGCCACTGAAGCTTTCTTT CASSPIGGATEAFF
14 TRBJ2-2 many - TRBV10-3 TGTGCCATCAGTCCCCGCCGGGGCACCGGGGAGCTGTTTTTT CAISPRRGTGELFF
17 TRBJ2-1 few TRBD2 TRBV15 TGTGCCACCAGCAGAGTCCCTAGCGGGAGTACGAACAATGAGCAGTTCTTC CATSRVPSGSTNNEQFF
13 TRBJ1-2 many - TRBV6-6 TGTGCCAGCAGTAACGGACAGCGCCATGGCTACACCTTC CASSNGQRHGYTF
14 TRBJ2-5 many - TRBV7-2 TGTGCCAGCAGCTTAGCGTGGATTCAAGAGACCCAGTACTTC CASSLAWIQETQYF
18 TRBJ2-1 many TRBD2 TRBV20-1 TGCAGTGCTAGCGGGACTAGCGGGGGGGCCAGGAGCGAGGATGAGCAGTTCTTC CSASGTSGGARSEDEQFF
16 TRBJ2-7 many TRBD2 TRBV12-3/TRBV12-4 TGTGCCAGCAGTCGGTCCCTAGCGGGGGGGCCTGGAGAGCAGTACTTC CASSRSLAGGPGEQYF
12 TRBJ2-1 many - TRBV28 TGTGCCAGCAGTGCTCCGGGACAAGGTGTGTTCTTC CASSAPGQGVFF
13 TRBJ2-1 many - TRBV3-1 TGTGCCAGCAGCCAAGAACGGGGTTATGAGCAGTTCTTC CASSQERGYEQFF
17 TRBJ2-2 many - TRBV20-1 TGCAGTGCTAGAGCCCTCCTCAGGTCTGTGAACACCGGGGAGCTGTTTTTT CSARALLRSVNTGELFF
13 TRBJ1-1 few - TRBV2 TGTGCCAGCAGTCCAGAAAAGAGCACTGAAGCTTTCTTT CASSPEKSTEAFF
13 TRBJ2-2 many - TRBV29-1 TGCAGCGTTGAGGGTTTCGTCACCGGGGAGCTGTTTTTT CSVEGFVTGELFF
13 TRBJ1-1 many - TRBV29-1 TGCAGCGTTGAGACGGGGCTGAACACTGAAGCTTTCTTT CSVETGLNTEAFF
14 TRBJ1-1 few - TRBV3-1 TGTGCCAGCAGCGAATGGGCGGTGAACACTGAAGCTTTCTTT CASSEWAVNTEAFF
14 TRBJ1-2 many - TRBV5-1 TGCGCCAGCAGCTTGCCAGGGCTTAACTATGGCTACACCTTC CASSLPGLNYGYTF
15 TRBJ2-7 many - TRBV5-6 TGTGCCAGCAGCTTGGTAGGGATTGAGTCCTACGAGCAGTACTTC CASSLVGIESYEQYF
13 TRBJ1-1 few - TRBV6-1 TGTGCCAGCACTCTTGAACGGGAGACTGAAGCTTTCTTT CASTLERETEAFF
16 TRBJ2-3 many TRBD2 TRBV6-2/TRBV6-3 TGTGCCAGCAGTTACTCGTCGCGGGAGGGATCAGATACGCAGTATTTT CASSYSSREGSDTQYF
15 TRBJ1-5 many TRBD1 TRBV20-1 TGCAGTGCCGGGGTATACAGGGGGCTGGGGCAGCCCCAGCATTTT CSAGVYRGLGQPQHF
13 TRBJ1-5 many TRBD1 TRBV10-3 TGTGCCATTACAGGGGGTCCTCGGCAGCCCCAGCATTTT CAITGGPRQPQHF
16 TRBJ1-1 many TRBD1 TRBV7-9 TGTGCCAGCAGCAAAGGACAGGGATCTTTGAACACTGAAGCTTTCTTT CASSKGQGSLNTEAFF
12 TRBJ2-5 many - TRBV29-1 TGCAGCGTTGGGAATATGTGGGAGACCCAGTACTTC CSVGNMWETQYF
13 TRBJ2-2 many - TRBV14 TGTGCCAGCAGCCAAGTGCACACCGGGGAGCTGTTTTTT CASSQVHTGELFF
15 TRBJ1-3 many - TRBV5-5 TGTGCCAGCAGCTTAGGTCCCTCGTACGGAAACACCATATATTTT CASSLGPSYGNTIYF
14 TRBJ1-2 many TRBD1 TRBV5-1 TGCGCCAGCAGCGTTGGACAGGGTGACTATGGCTACACCTTC CASSVGQGDYGYTF
15 TRBJ1-4 - TRBD1 TRBV7-9 TGTGCCAGCAGCTTAGAGGACAGGGGGCGTGAAAAACTGTTTTTT CASSLEDRGREKLFF
11 TRBJ1-2 many - TRBV7-2 TGTGCCAGCAGCCTAACGGACGGTGGAACCTTC CASSLTDGGTF
13 TRBJ2-1 many - TRBV5-8 TGTGCCAGCAGCTTGAAAGTGGGGGTGTCGCAGTTCTTC CASSLKVGVSQFF
17 TRBJ2-3 - TRBD2 TRBV12-3/TRBV12-4 TGTGCCAGCAGCCACCGGGCCCATAGCGGGGGAAGTGATACGCAGTATTTT CASSHRAHSGGSDTQYF
13 TRBJ2-7 many - TRBV6-5 TGTGCCAGCAGTTACACCCGGGCCTACGAGCAGTACTTC CASSYTRAYEQYF
13 TRBJ2-7 many - TRBV20-1 TGCAGTGCCGGGACGGGGAGCCCCTACGAGCAGTACTTC CSAGTGSPYEQYF
14 TRBJ1-5 many - TRBV2 TGTGCCAGCAGTGAGTGGGGGGGGAATCAGCCCCAGCATTTT CASSEWGGNQPQHF
15 TRBJ2-2 many - TRBV9 TGTGCCAGCAGCGTAGTAGACAGGAACACCGGGGAGCTGTTTTTT CASSVVDRNTGELFF
9 TRBJ2-1 few - TRBV7-9 TGTGTGTCCGGGAATGAGCAGTTCTTC CVSGNEQFF